This entry concerns a single TCR beta chain. The target of this receptor is not known. Per-base quality was not reported, and no clone a single base away is much larger than it. The CDR3 covers 15 residues, taking in both the cysteine and the phenylalanine. The DNA shown is the 45-base CDR3, in frame from base 1. Based on the germline V gene, the CDR1 and CDR2 sequences are MNHEY and SVGAGI. V is cut by 2 bases and J by 1 base, and the space between the germline ends is 12 bases. The data derive from a study of OX40 agonist ivuxolimab in advanced cancers. For context, the study as a whole: The costimulatory receptor OX40 (CD134) was targeted by ivuxolimab, a fully human IgG2 agonistic monoclonal antibody. Intravenous ivuxolimab was administered to patients every 2 weeks at six dose levels: 0.01, 0.1, 0.3, 1.5, 3 and 10 mg/kg. Of the approximately 54 patients in dose escalation, about 20 had hepatocellular carcinoma, roughly 15 had melanoma, 9 had renal cell carcinoma and 9 had head and neck cancer. In the dose-escalation cohort, 82.7% of patients were male, and the mean age was around 65 years with a range of about 23 to 79. Prior anti-PD-1, anti-PD-L1 or anti-CTLA-4 therapy was permitted, and checkpoint inhibitors had been received by approximately 39% of dose-escalation patients. Partial responses were achieved by three dose-escalation patients, of whom one had hepatocellular carcinoma and two had cutaneous melanoma. Peripheral TCRbeta sequencing aimed to test whether ivuxolimab altered TCR sequence diversity and caused clonal T-cell expansion. The paper describes the monotherapy dose-escalation part (N of about 52 patients) of the phase I trial of ivuxolimab.

On the study overall, not on this receptor specifically: After ivuxolimab, more expanded clones were found on average in CD8+ T cells than in CD4+ T cells. The antigen specificity of the clonally expanded peripheral T cells was not determined. At doses of 0.1 to 3.0 mg/kg, clonal expansion of both CD4+ and CD8+ T cells in blood was seen between baseline and week 6. Partial responders in the 0.1-3.0 mg/kg groups had among the lowest normalized peripheral clonal expansion, especially among CD8+ T cells. Low levels of normalized T-cell clonal expansion were also seen in some nonresponding patients.

Patients with autoimmune disease history or receiving systemic immunosuppression were excluded from the trial. In every dose cohort, peripheral blood was drawn for TCR sequencing at baseline, cycle 4 day 1, and cycle 7 day 1. Samples came from an open-label, multicenter, first-in-human phase I dose-escalation trial of ivuxolimab. Adults with locally advanced or metastatic melanoma, renal cell, hepatocellular, or head and neck squamous cell carcinoma were enrolled in the trial. Before TCR sequencing, CD4+ and CD8+ T cells were separately sorted from peripheral blood. Genomic DNA was extracted from sorted cells for sequencing of the TCRbeta CDR3 region. The immunoSEQ Assay was used to sequence the TCRbeta CDR3 regions. Held by TCRdb, this immuneACCESS table contains in-frame sequences only and omits some clones. Under half of the omission traces to an unresolved V gene where checked; the cause of the rest is unknown. This sample holds 38,000 or so clones; around 87% were observed only once. The top ten hold under 4% of the sample.

This sequence uses TRBV6-5 and TRBJ2-7, with the D call perhaps TRBD1 or TRBD2, as 6 bases match in each case. The receptor was isolated from an adult with an advanced solid tumor such as melanoma, head and neck, liver or kidney cancer. The source was CD4+ or CD8+ T cells sorted from blood, collected in a trial of the OX40 agonist ivuxolimab. For the CDR3, the sequence is CASSYQRRGSYEQYF. The sequenced DNA is TGTGCCAGCAGTTACCAGCGGAGGGGGTCCTACGAGCAGTACTTC.